These 32 T cell receptor beta chains originate from one sample sequenced in a study of blood T cell repertoires in COVID-19. Assay used: immunoSEQ multiplex PCR; TCRdb lists only in-frame clones, some missing. Among 200,000 to 300,000 clones, 88% were seen once, and the ten largest hold about 0.7%. Sequenced material: peripheral blood. These receptors were collected from a human donor in a cohort sampled during active COVID-19.

This clone was seen a single time. The chain recombines TRBV10-3 with TRBJ1-1, with D possibly matching TRBD1 (5 bases). Per the germline V gene, CDR1 is ENHRY and CDR2 is SYGVKD. Between the trimmed V and J ends, which lost 2 bases and 0 bases, there was a span of 13 bases. There are 16 residues in the CDR3. CDR3 nucleotide sequence: TGTGCCATCAGTGAGCAGGGCCCAGGCATGAACACTGAAGCTTTCTTT. Amino acids: CAISEQGPGMNTEAFF.

This chain uses TRBV7-6 with TRBJ1-1; 10 bases match TRBD1. The germline V gene has CDR1 SGHVS and CDR2 FNYEAQ. After removal of 5 bases from V and 4 bases from J, the junction contained 10 bases not matched to a gene. The CDR3 covers 16 residues. This chain's CDR3 is CASSTRQGAYGTEAFF. The CDR3 DNA follows: TGTGCCAGCAGCACCCGACAGGGGGCTTATGGCACTGAAGCTTTCTTT.

J is TRBJ1-1 and V is TRBV6-5; 9 bases agree with TRBD1. This CDR3 region has 15 residues. V lost 2 bases to trimming and J lost 3 bases; unmatched junction nucleotides: 4. Germline-derived CDR1 and CDR2 are MNHEY and SVGAGI. The CDR3 nucleotides read TGTGCCAGCAGTTACCCGGGACAGGGCCACACTGAAGCTTTCTTT. This codes for CASSYPGQGHTEAFF.

The chain is built from TRBV2 and TRBJ2-3, with 8 positions matching TRBD2. Germline CDR1 reads SNHLY; CDR2 reads FYNNEI. There are 13 residues in the CDR3. The ends lost 8 bases at V and 7 bases at J; junction bases unmatched: 8. In DNA form, the CDR3 reads TGTGCCAGCTCGGCGGGAGGTACAAATACGCAGTATTTT. Residues: CASSAGGTNTQYF.

The chain has TRBV5-4 and TRBJ2-1; 11 bases map to TRBD1. The V gene's germline CDR1 is SGHNT and CDR2 YYREEE (reference sequence). This CDR3 comprises 15 residues. Unmatched junction bases numbered 7, after V lost 4 bases and J lost 7 bases. CDR3 region: CASSLGQGAKNEQFF. The CDR3 DNA reads as TGTGCCAGCAGCCTCGGACAGGGGGCAAAAAATGAGCAGTTCTTC.

The chain couples TRBV4-3 to TRBJ2-7; 9 nucleotides agree with TRBD2. J was trimmed by 0 bases and V by 1 base; bases with no gene match: 7. CDR1 LGHNA and CDR2 YSLEER come from the germline V gene. The CDR3 extends over 17 amino acids. CDR3 nucleotides: TGCGCCAGCAGCCAAGTGCGGGAGGGGGCGGACTCCTACGAGCAGTACTTC. This encodes CASSQVREGADSYEQYF.

V and J are TRBV30 and TRBJ1-1; D is possibly TRBD1 (5 bases). This CDR3 contains 12 residues. Germline CDR1 GTSNPN, CDR2 SVGIG (reference sequence). Trimming shortened V by 0 bases and J by 5 bases, and 7 bases separated the two germline ends. CDR3 protein: CAWSVRGTEAFF. DNA of the CDR3: TGTGCCTGGAGTGTACGGGGGACTGAAGCTTTCTTT.

The J gene is TRBJ2-1, the V gene TRBV19; D is perhaps TRBD1 (7 bases). V was cut by 7 bases and J by 7 bases, with 23 bases left in between. Looked up from germline, CDR1 is LNHDA and CDR2 is SQIVND (reference sequence). The CDR3 spans 16 residues. The CDR3 DNA is TGTGCCAGTACCTCCCTCAGGCAGGGGGGAGTAAATGAGCAGTTCTTC. The encoded protein is CASTSLRQGGVNEQFF.

V gene TRBV27 combines with J gene TRBJ2-7; 8 bases align to TRBD2. The J segment lost 5 bases and the V segment lost 6 bases, leaving 15 bases of the junction unmatched. The germline V gene encodes CDR1 MNHEY and CDR2 SMNVEV (reference sequence). This CDR3 is built from 16 residues. CDR3 region: CASSFRHSGTRHEQYF. CDR3 DNA sequence: TGTGCCAGCAGCTTCAGACATAGCGGGACCAGGCACGAGCAGTACTTC.

V gene TRBV9 combines with J gene TRBJ1-4; 8 bases are a match to TRBD1. V dropped 3 bases and J dropped 7; count of bases not matched to a gene: 11. The CDR3 length is 16 residues. Germline loops: CDR1 SGDLS, CDR2 YYNGEE. CDR3 in DNA: TGTGCCAGCAGCGACACGCTAGACAGGGGCCGTGAAAAACTGTTTTTT. As protein: CASSDTLDRGREKLFF.

The V call is TRBV30, the J call TRBJ2-1, with 8 bases matching TRBD2. V shed 7 bases, J shed 0 bases, and the junction held 2 bases outside the gene matches. The germline gives CDR1 GTSNPN, CDR2 SVGIG (reference sequence). CDR3 length: 13 amino acids. The CDR3 DNA follows: TGTGCCTTAAGCGGGGGCTCCTACAATGAGCAGTTCTTC. The encoded protein is CALSGGSYNEQFF.

J is TRBJ1-6 and V is TRBV7-7, with D possibly TRBD1 on 5 matching bases. Trimming shortened V by 1 base and J by 9 bases, and 10 bases separated the two germline ends. Germline CDR1 is SSHAT and CDR2 is FNYEAQ (reference sequence). This CDR3 has 14 residues. CDR3 sequence (DNA): TGTGCCAGCAGCTTAGAAGGGGAAGGTTCACCCCTCCACTTT. Translating gives CASSLEGEGSPLHF. The variable domain in full, completed from reference TRBV7-7 and TRBJ1-6, reads GAGVSQSPRYKVTKRGQDVTLRCDPISSHATLYWYQQALGQGPEFLTYFNYEAQPDKSGLPSDRFSAERPEGSISTLTIQRTEQRDSAMYRCASSLEGEGSPLHFGNGTRLTVT.

The chain combines TRBV29-1 with TRBJ2-2; D is uncertain. The ends were cut back, 3 bases at V and 2 bases at J, with 7 bases in the middle. The germline V gene encodes CDR1 SQVTM and CDR2 ANQGSEA. CDR3 length: 13 amino acids. The CDR3 reads CSVDRTNTGELFF. In DNA form, the CDR3 reads TGCAGCGTTGACAGAACAAACACCGGGGAGCTGTTTTTT.

The chain combines TRBV6-2 or TRBV6-3 with TRBJ1-5; TRBD1 agrees at 7 bases. The junction had 6 bases not matched to a gene; V was cut back by 2 bases and J by 5 bases. Germline CDR1 and CDR2: MNHEY and SVGEGT. The CDR3 has 15 residues. Here the CDR3 reads CASSYANRGDQPQHF. The CDR3 DNA reads TGTGCCAGCAGTTACGCCAACAGGGGAGATCAGCCCCAGCATTTT.

J is TRBJ2-5 and V is TRBV25-1; tentative D call: TRBD2 (5 bases). Germline CDR1 MGHDK, CDR2 SYGVNS. The CDR3 runs to 15 residues. Trimming removed 4 bases from V and 3 bases from J, with 15 bases in between. The CDR3 DNA is TGTGCCAGCAGTGTCCTTGGGAGAAGGGAAGAGACCCAGTACTTC. It yields the protein CASSVLGRREETQYF.

The chain links TRBV27 to TRBJ2-7; a weak D match, TRBD1 (5 bases). The germline V gene encodes CDR1 MNHEY and CDR2 SMNVEV (reference sequence). V lost 1 base and J 1 base, leaving 11 bases between the germline ends. The CDR3 length is 15 residues. CDR3 loop: CASSLFPGHSYEQYF. The CDR3 DNA is TGTGCCAGCAGTTTATTCCCTGGACATTCCTACGAGCAGTACTTC.

The rearrangement uses TRBV5-1 and TRBJ2-7, with TRBD2 identical over 7 bases. The V gene's germline CDR1 is SGHRS and CDR2 YFSETQ. CDR3 length equals 14 residues. The V gene end was trimmed by 4 bases and the J gene end by 4 bases; junction bases not matched to a gene: 8. The CDR3 region is CASSLELAAYEQYF. The CDR3 DNA reads as TGCGCCAGCAGCCTCGAGCTAGCGGCTTACGAGCAGTACTTC.

This chain joins TRBV30 and TRBJ1-4; TRBD1 agrees at 8 bases. The ends lost 3 bases at V and 8 bases at J; junction bases unmatched: 5. From germline, CDR1 is GTSNPN and CDR2 SVGIG (reference sequence). The CDR3 is 13 amino acids. CDR3 in DNA: TGTGCCTGGAGATCAGGGGGCGAAGAAAAACTGTTTTTT. Translating gives CAWRSGGEEKLFF.

This clone was observed a few times. The rearrangement uses TRBV20-1 and TRBJ2-7; 10 nucleotides line up with TRBD1. CDR3 size: 15 residues. V lost 3 bases to trimming and J lost 2 bases; unmatched junction nucleotides: 7. Per the germline V gene, CDR1 is DFQATT and CDR2 is SNEGSKA (reference sequence). The CDR3 DNA follows: TGCAGTGCTAGTGGGGACAGGGGAGTAACCTACGAGCAGTACTTC. Its protein is CSASGDRGVTYEQYF.

V and J are TRBV6-6 and TRBJ1-5; perhaps TRBD1 as D (5 bases). CDR1 MNHNY and CDR2 SVGAGI come from the germline V gene (reference sequence). V shed 7 bases and J shed 2 bases, with 15 bases lying between them. The CDR3 is 15 residues long. The CDR3 nucleotides are TGTGCCAGCACCTACGCTACGGGGGGCAATCAGCCCCAGCATTTT. Its protein is CASTYATGGNQPQHF.

This sequence joins TRBV4-1 and TRBJ2-7; D is uncertain. CDR3 length: 14 residues. CDR1 is MGHRA, CDR2 YSYEKL, per germline. Trimming left V 1 base short and J 1 base short, with 8 bases between. CDR3 coding DNA: TGCGCCAGCAGCCAAGTAATAGTATCCTACGAGCAGTACTTC. It encodes CASSQVIVSYEQYF.

The chain links TRBV9 to TRBJ1-6; D not resolved. Germline V CDR1 and CDR2: SGDLS, YYNGEE. With 0 bases removed from V and 9 bases from J, the gap between germline ends came to 19 bases. The CDR3 is 17 amino acids. CDR3 loop: CASSVGHRPRIGSPLHF. The CDR3, as DNA: TGTGCCAGCAGCGTAGGACATAGGCCCCGGATAGGTTCACCCCTCCACTTT.

V usage is TRBV18 and J usage is TRBJ1-4, with unresolved D. V was shortened by 2 bases and J by 5 bases, with 12 bases between the two germline ends. This CDR3 comprises 15 residues. The germline gives CDR1 KGHSH, CDR2 LQKENI. This CDR3 reads CASSPEGNLNEKLFF. CDR3 DNA sequence: TGTGCCAGCTCACCAGAGGGTAACCTCAATGAAAAACTGTTTTTT.

There are a few counts of this clone. The CDR3 loop is CASSTDSYEQYF. As DNA, the CDR3 is TGTGCCAGCAGCACCGACAGCTACGAGCAGTACTTC. V gene TRBV7-9 combines with J gene TRBJ2-7; D possibly corresponds to TRBD1 (5 bases). V was pared by 5 bases and J by 3 bases, with 8 bases between. The CDR3 is made up of 12 amino acids. The germline gives CDR1 SEHNR, CDR2 FQNEAQ (reference sequence).

This clone came up once. The rearrangement links TRBV6-5 to TRBJ2-7; 12 nucleotides align to TRBD2. There are 15 residues in the CDR3. With 6 bases clipped from V and 5 bases from J, the junction kept 8 bases outside the gene matches. The germline V gene encodes CDR1 MNHEY and CDR2 SVGAGI. The CDR3: CASSLTSGGGHEQYF. In DNA, the CDR3 is TGTGCCAGCAGCCTGACTAGCGGGGGAGGTCACGAGCAGTACTTC.

The J gene is TRBJ2-3, the V gene TRBV2, with 14 bases aligning to TRBD2. The germline gives CDR1 SNHLY, CDR2 FYNNEI. The CDR3 extends over 17 amino acids. V shed 6 bases, J shed 3 bases, and the junction held 8 bases outside the gene matches. Here the CDR3 reads CASRTGTSGGKTDTQYF. Here the CDR3 DNA reads TGTGCCAGCAGGACCGGGACTAGCGGGGGAAAAACAGATACGCAGTATTTT.

J is TRBJ2-7 and V is TRBV10-3; 10 nucleotides match TRBD2. The CDR3 consists of 14 residues. Germline assignment: CDR1 ENHRY and CDR2 SYGVKD. Trimming removed 3 bases from V and 6 bases from J; junction bases left unmatched: 5. The chain's CDR3 is CAISEAGGPREQYF. DNA for the CDR3: TGTGCCATCAGTGAAGCGGGAGGGCCCCGCGAGCAGTACTTC.

The chain couples TRBV4-1 to TRBJ2-5, with D possibly being TRBD2 (6 bases). Germline loops: CDR1 MGHRA, CDR2 YSYEKL. The CDR3 sequence is 16 residues long. Trimming removed 4 bases at V and 1 base at J, with 16 bases between. For the CDR3, the DNA is TGCGCCAGCAGCCCGCCCTCGACTAGACTCCAAGAGACCCAGTACTTC. Its translation: CASSPPSTRLQETQYF.

This chain connects TRBV7-3 to TRBJ2-3, with a tentative D call TRBD2 (6 bases). CDR1 and CDR2 (germline): SGHTA, FQGTGA. The CDR3 has 16 residues. V was cut by 5 bases and J by 1 base, with 16 bases left in between. The CDR3 region is CASSALGGSGTDTQYF. The CDR3 coding sequence is TGTGCCAGCAGCGCCCTCGGGGGATCTGGCACAGATACGCAGTATTTT. Full variable domain (outside the CDR3, taken from reference TRBV7-3 and TRBJ2-3): GAGVSQTPSNKVTEKGKYVELRCDPISGHTALYWYRQSLGQGPEFLIYFQGTGAADDSGLPNDRFFAVRPEGSVSTLKIQRTERGDSAVYLCASSALGGSGTDTQYFGPGTRLTVL.

The V call is TRBV30, the J call TRBJ1-6; D remains unclear. The V end lost 2 bases, the J end lost 10 bases, and 6 bases lay between the germline ends. Germline CDR1 reads GTSNPN; CDR2 reads SVGIG (reference sequence). This CDR3 contains 11 residues. The CDR3 here is CAWSNQSPLHF. CDR3 nucleotide sequence: TGTGCCTGGAGTAACCAGTCACCCCTCCACTTT.

The chain joins TRBV9 to TRBJ2-1; 7 bases are a match to TRBD2. Looked up from germline, CDR1 is SGDLS and CDR2 is YYNGEE. The trim removed 2 bases at V and 5 bases at J, leaving 7 bases unmatched. The CDR3 consists of 15 residues. The CDR3 sequence: CASSVMAGEDNEQFF. The CDR3 bases are TGTGCCAGCAGCGTCATGGCGGGAGAGGACAATGAGCAGTTCTTC.

The chain employs TRBV30 and TRBJ1-2; D is possibly TRBD1 (6 bases). The CDR3 loop spans 14 amino acids. From germline, CDR1 is GTSNPN and CDR2 SVGIG (reference sequence). V lost 0 bases to trimming and J lost 4 bases, with 12 bases between them. The CDR3 bases are TGTGCCTGGAGTGTACTTACAGGGAGCTATGGCTACACCTTC. Translation gives CAWSVLTGSYGYTF.